A selection of T cell receptor beta chains follows, all from one sample in a study of T cell repertoires in cytomegalovirus infection. TCRdb re-called the reads with MiXCR, one entry per CDR3 protein. The table lists about 110,000 distinct CDR3 sequences, around a tenth of them singletons. The antigens of these receptors remain unknown. The sample comprised PBMCs, sequenced either directly or after in vitro stimulation (not recorded which). The receptors originated from a human donor in good health (CMV status not recorded). Some clones in this sample may be carry-over from other donors' samples. The CDR3 runs from the conserved cysteine through the conserved F or W. The order of the fields is CDR3 protein, CDR3 DNA, V gene, D gene, clone size, J gene. D genes are given only for firm matches. Not every row has a clone size; where given, it reads once, few, many or a size class.

CASSFQGTTDTQYF,TGTGCCAGCAGCTTTCAGGGGACCACAGATACGCAGTATTTT,TRBV7-2,-,many,TRBJ2-3
CASSDRGVGDTQYF,TGTGCCAGTAGTGACAGGGGAGTTGGAGATACGCAGTATTTT,TRBV19,TRBD1,few,TRBJ2-3
CASTHRQPNTEAFF,TGTGCCAGCACCCACCGGCAGCCGAACACTGAAGCTTTCTTT,TRBV12-3/TRBV12-4,-,many,TRBJ1-1
CATSASDHTDTQYF,TGTGCCACCAGTGCCAGCGACCACACAGATACGCAGTATTTT,TRBV24-1,-,many,TRBJ2-3
CASSFHRGGTGELFF,TGTGCCAGCAGCTTTCACAGGGGTGGCACCGGGGAGCTGTTTTTT,TRBV7-9,TRBD1,many,TRBJ2-2
CASSKAGQGGTEAFF,TGTGCCAGCAGCAAAGCGGGACAGGGGGGAACTGAAGCTTTCTTT,TRBV9,TRBD1,few,TRBJ1-1
CATSRTRSGPLNEQFF,TGTGCCACCAGCCGCACCCGTAGCGGTCCCCTCAATGAGCAGTTCTTC,TRBV24-1,-,few,TRBJ2-1
CASSYSWQTDTEAFF,TGTGCCAGCAGTTACTCGTGGCAGACGGACACTGAAGCTTTCTTT,TRBV6-2/TRBV6-3,-,many,TRBJ1-1
CASSSGGELFF,TGTGCCAGCAGCTCGGGCGGGGAGCTGTTTTTT,TRBV7-9,-,many,TRBJ2-2
CASSPGQAGHNSPLHF,TGTGCCAGCAGCCCGGGACAGGCCGGCCATAATTCACCCCTCCACTTT,TRBV7-2,TRBD1,many,TRBJ1-6
CATYRVPPYGYTF,TGTGCCACCTACAGGGTCCCCCCATATGGCTACACCTTC,TRBV6-1,-,-,TRBJ1-2
CSARGENTGELFF,TGCAGTGCACGCGGGGAGAACACCGGGGAGCTGTTTTTT,TRBV20-1,-,few,TRBJ2-2
CASSYRQGNTEAFF,TGTGCCAGCAGTTACCGACAGGGTAACACTGAAGCTTTCTTT,TRBV6-2/TRBV6-3,TRBD1,-,TRBJ1-1
CAIQGAGQETQYF,TGTGCCATACAGGGTGCGGGTCAAGAGACCCAGTACTTC,TRBV10-3,-,few,TRBJ2-5
CASSQGSGTRDYNEQFF,TGCGCCAGCAGCCAAGGATCCGGGACTAGGGATTACAATGAGCAGTTCTTC,TRBV4-1,TRBD2,few,TRBJ2-1
CASSQEAYFGGEQFF,TGCGCCAGCAGCCAAGAGGCCTATTTCGGCGGTGAGCAGTTCTTC,TRBV4-1,-,many,TRBJ2-1
CASSLRGRGEDTQYF,TGTGCCAGCAGCTTAAGGGGGCGAGGTGAGGATACGCAGTATTTT,TRBV7-3,-,few,TRBJ2-3
CASSYPPVRTSVSSYNEQFF,TGTGCCAGCAGTTACCCCCCCGTGCGGACTAGCGTTAGCTCCTACAATGAGCAGTTCTTC,TRBV28,TRBD2,few,TRBJ2-1
CASSSAGDNEQFF,TGTGCCAGCAGCTCGGCCGGCGACAATGAGCAGTTCTTC,TRBV7-2,-,many,TRBJ2-1
CASSTGLSNQPQHF,TGTGCCAGCAGCACCGGACTGAGCAATCAGCCCCAGCATTTT,TRBV6-5,-,once,TRBJ1-5
CASSLETSGSFFRYEQYF,TGTGCCAGCAGCTTAGAAACTAGCGGGAGCTTTTTCCGCTACGAGCAGTACTTC,TRBV7-2,TRBD2,many,TRBJ2-7
CSARTVEQFF,TGCAGCGCCCGGACAGTAGAGCAGTTCTTC,TRBV29-1,-,few,TRBJ2-1
CASSRTDYYGYTF,TGTGCCAGCAGCCGGACAGATTACTATGGCTACACCTTC,TRBV25-1,-,-,TRBJ1-2
CASTVRREAFF,TGTGCCAGCACTGTGAGACGTGAAGCTTTCTTT,TRBV12-3/TRBV12-4,-,many,TRBJ1-1
CAIKPLQLGQPQHF,TGTGCCATCAAGCCACTCCAGCTGGGTCAGCCCCAGCATTTT,TRBV12-3/TRBV12-4,-,few,TRBJ1-5
CASSYWTSGRRETQYF,TGTGCCAGCAGCTACTGGACTAGCGGGAGAAGAGAGACCCAGTACTTC,TRBV7-2,TRBD2,many,TRBJ2-5
CASSEARSNQPQHF,TGTGCCAGCAGTGAAGCGCGTAGCAATCAGCCCCAGCATTTT,TRBV2,-,-,TRBJ1-5
CSAKKGAGTDTQYF,TGCAGTGCCAAAAAGGGGGCAGGCACAGATACGCAGTATTTT,TRBV20-1,TRBD1,few,TRBJ2-3